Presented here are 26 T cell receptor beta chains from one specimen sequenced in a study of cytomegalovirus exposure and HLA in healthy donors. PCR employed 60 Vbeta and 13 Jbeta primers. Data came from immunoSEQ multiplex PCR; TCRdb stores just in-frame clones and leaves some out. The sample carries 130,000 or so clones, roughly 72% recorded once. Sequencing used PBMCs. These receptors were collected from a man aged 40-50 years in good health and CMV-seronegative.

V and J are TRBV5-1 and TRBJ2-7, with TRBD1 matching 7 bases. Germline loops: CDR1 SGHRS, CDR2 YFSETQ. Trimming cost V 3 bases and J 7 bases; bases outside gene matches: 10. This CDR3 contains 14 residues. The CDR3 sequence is CASSYRDSLREQYF. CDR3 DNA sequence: TGCGCCAGCAGCTACCGGGACAGTTTGAGGGAGCAGTACTTC.

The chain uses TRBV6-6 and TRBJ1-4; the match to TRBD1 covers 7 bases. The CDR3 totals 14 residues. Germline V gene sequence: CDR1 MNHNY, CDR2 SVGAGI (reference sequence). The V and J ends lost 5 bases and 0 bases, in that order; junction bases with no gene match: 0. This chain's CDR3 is CASSTGATNEKLFF. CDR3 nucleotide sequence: TGTGCCAGCAGTACAGGGGCAACTAATGAAAAACTGTTTTTT.

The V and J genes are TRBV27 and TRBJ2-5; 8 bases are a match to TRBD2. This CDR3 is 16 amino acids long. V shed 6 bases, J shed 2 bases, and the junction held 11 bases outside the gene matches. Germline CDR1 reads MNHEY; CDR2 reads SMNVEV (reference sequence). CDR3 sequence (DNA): TGTGCCAGCAGATGGGTGGGGCTAGCGGGTCAAGAGACCCAGTACTTC. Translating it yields CASRWVGLAGQETQYF.

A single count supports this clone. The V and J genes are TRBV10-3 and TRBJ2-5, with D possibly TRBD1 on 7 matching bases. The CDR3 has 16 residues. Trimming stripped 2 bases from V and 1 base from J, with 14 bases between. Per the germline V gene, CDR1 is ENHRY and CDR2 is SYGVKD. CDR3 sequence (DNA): TGTGCCATCAGTGAGGGACGACAGGGAGGCCAAGAGACCCAGTACTTC. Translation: CAISEGRQGGQETQYF.

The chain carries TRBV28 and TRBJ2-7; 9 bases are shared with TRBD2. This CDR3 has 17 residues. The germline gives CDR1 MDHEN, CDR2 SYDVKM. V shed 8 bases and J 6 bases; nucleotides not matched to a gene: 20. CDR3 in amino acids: CASYPSGITTIFAEQYF. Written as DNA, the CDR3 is TGTGCCAGCTATCCTAGCGGGATTACCACGATATTCGCCGAGCAGTACTTC.

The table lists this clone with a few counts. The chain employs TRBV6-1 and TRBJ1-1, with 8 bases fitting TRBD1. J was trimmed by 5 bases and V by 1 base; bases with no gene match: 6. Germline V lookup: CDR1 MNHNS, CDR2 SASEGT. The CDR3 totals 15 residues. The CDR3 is CASSEVWTGMTEAFF. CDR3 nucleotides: TGTGCCAGCAGTGAAGTGTGGACAGGGATGACTGAAGCTTTCTTT.

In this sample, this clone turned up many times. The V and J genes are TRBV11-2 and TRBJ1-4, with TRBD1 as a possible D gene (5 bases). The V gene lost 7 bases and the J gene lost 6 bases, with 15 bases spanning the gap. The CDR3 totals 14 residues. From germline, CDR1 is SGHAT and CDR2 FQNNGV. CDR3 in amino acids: CASNLRGEDEKLFF. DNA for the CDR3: TGTGCCAGCAATTTGCGGGGGGAGGATGAAAAACTGTTTTTT.

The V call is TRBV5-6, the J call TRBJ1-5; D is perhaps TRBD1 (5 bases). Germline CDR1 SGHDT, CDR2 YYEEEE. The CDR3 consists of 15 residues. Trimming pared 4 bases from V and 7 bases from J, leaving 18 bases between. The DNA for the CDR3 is TGTGCCAGCAGCCTGGCGGGGCAGGAGGGGCAGCCCCAGCATTTT. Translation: CASSLAGQEGQPQHF.

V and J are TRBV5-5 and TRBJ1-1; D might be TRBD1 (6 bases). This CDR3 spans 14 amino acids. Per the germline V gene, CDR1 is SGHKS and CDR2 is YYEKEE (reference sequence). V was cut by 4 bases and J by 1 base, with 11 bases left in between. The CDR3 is CASSKGHSNTEAFF. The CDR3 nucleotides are TGTGCCAGCAGCAAGGGACACTCGAACACTGAAGCTTTCTTT.

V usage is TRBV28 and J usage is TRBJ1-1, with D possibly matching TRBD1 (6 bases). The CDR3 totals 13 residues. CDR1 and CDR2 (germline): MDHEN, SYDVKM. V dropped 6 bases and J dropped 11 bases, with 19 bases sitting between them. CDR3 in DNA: TGTGCCAGCAGCCTGTGGGGGGGGGCGCAGGCTTTCTTT. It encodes CASSLWGGAQAFF.

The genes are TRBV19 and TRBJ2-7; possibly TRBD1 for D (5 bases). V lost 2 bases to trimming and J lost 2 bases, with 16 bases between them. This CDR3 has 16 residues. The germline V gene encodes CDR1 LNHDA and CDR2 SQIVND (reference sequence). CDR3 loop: CASSINGAGMAYEQYF. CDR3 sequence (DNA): TGTGCCAGTAGTATAAATGGGGCAGGGATGGCCTACGAGCAGTACTTC.

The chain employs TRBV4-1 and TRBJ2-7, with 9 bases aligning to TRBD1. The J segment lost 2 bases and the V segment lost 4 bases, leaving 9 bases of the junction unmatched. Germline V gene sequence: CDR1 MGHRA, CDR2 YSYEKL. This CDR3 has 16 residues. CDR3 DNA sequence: TGCGCCAGCAGCCCCCCCGGGACAGGGTTGACCTACGAGCAGTACTTC. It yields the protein CASSPPGTGLTYEQYF.

CDR3: CASRTTTGSMNTEAFF. In DNA form, the CDR3 reads TGTGCCAGCAGAACTACCACAGGGAGCATGAACACTGAAGCTTTCTTT. V gene TRBV28 combines with J gene TRBJ1-1; D is perhaps TRBD1 (6 bases). The length of the CDR3 is 16 residues. Per the germline V gene, CDR1 is MDHEN and CDR2 is SYDVKM. Trimming removed 6 bases from V and 0 bases from J, with 17 bases in between.

The CDR3 is CASSLAPEETQYF. CDR3 DNA: TGCGCCAGCAGCTTGGCCCCAGAAGAGACCCAGTACTTC. The chain recombines TRBV5-1 with TRBJ2-5; D is unresolved. V lost 0 bases, J lost 3 bases, and 6 bases lay in between. This CDR3 is built from 13 residues. Germline V gives CDR1 SGHRS, CDR2 YFSETQ.

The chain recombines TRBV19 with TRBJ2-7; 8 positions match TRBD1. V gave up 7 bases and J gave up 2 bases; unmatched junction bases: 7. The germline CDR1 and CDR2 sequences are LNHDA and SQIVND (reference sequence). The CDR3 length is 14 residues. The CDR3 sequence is CASIWGQAAYEQYF. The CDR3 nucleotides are TGTGCCAGTATCTGGGGACAGGCCGCCTACGAGCAGTACTTC.

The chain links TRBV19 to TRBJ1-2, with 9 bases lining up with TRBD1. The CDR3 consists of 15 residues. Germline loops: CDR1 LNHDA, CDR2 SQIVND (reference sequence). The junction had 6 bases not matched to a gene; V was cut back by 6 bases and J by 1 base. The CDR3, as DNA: TGTGCCAGTAGCAAAACGGGACAGGGTAACTATGGCTACACCTTC. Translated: CASSKTGQGNYGYTF.

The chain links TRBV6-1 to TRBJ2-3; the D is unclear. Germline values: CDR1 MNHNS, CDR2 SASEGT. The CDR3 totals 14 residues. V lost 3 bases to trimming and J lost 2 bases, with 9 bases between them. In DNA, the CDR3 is TGTGCCAGCAGTGATCAGTTCTTCACAGATACGCAGTATTTT. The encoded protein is CASSDQFFTDTQYF.

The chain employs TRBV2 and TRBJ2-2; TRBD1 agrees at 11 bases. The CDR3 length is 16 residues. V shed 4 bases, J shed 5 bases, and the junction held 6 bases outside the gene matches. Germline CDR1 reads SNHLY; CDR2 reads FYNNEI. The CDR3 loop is CASSGVGQGGTGELFF. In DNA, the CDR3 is TGTGCCAGCAGTGGAGTGGGACAGGGGGGGACCGGGGAGCTGTTTTTT.

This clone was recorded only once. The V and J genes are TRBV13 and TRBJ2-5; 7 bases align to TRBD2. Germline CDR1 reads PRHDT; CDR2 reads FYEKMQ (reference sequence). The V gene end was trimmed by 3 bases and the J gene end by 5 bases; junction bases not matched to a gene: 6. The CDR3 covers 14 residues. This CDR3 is CASSLAGVGETQYF. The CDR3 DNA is TGTGCCAGCAGCTTGGCGGGGGTGGGGGAGACCCAGTACTTC.

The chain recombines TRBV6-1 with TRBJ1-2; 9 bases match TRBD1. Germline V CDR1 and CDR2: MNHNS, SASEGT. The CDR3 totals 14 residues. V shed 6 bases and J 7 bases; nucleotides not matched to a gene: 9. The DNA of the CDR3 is TGTGCCAGCAGCGACGGGACAGGGTGGGGTGGCTACACCTTC. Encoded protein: CASSDGTGWGGYTF.

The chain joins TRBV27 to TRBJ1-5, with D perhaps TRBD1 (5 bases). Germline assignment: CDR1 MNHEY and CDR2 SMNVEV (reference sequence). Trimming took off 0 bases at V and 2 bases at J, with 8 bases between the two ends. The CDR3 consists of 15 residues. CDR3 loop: CASSLSGDGNQPQHF. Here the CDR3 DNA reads TGTGCCAGCAGTTTATCAGGGGATGGCAATCAGCCCCAGCATTTT.

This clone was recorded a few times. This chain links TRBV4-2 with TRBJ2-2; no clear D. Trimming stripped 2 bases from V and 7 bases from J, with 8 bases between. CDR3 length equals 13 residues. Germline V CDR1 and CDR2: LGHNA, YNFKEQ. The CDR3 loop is CASSQIGGGELFF. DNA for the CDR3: TGTGCCAGCAGCCAAATCGGTGGCGGGGAGCTGTTTTTT.

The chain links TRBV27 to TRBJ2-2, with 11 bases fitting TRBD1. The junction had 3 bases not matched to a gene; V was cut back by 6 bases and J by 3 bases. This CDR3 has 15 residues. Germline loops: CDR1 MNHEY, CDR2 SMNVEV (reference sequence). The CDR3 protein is CASSMDRGHTGELFF. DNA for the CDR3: TGTGCCAGCAGCATGGACAGGGGGCACACCGGGGAGCTGTTTTTT.

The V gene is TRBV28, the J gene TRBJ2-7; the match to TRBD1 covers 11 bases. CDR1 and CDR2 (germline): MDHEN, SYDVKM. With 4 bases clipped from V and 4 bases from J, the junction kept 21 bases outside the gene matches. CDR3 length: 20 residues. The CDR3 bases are TGTGCCAGCAGTTCACCCAGGACAGGGGGCGAGAAGTCCGTTGGTTACGAGCAGTACTTC. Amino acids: CASSSPRTGGEKSVGYEQYF.

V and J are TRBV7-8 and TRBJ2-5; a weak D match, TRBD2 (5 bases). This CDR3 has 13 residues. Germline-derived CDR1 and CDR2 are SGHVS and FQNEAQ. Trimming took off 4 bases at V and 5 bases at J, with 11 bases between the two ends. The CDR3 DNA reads TGTGCCAGCAGCTCCGCTTCGGGGGAGACCCAGTACTTC. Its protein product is CASSSASGETQYF. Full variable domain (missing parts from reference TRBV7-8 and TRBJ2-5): GAGVSQSPRYKVAKRGQDVALRCDPISGHVSLFWYQQALGQGPEFLTYFQNEAQLDKSGLPSDRFFAERPEGSVSTLKIQRTQQEDSAVYLCASSSASGETQYFGPGTRLLVL.

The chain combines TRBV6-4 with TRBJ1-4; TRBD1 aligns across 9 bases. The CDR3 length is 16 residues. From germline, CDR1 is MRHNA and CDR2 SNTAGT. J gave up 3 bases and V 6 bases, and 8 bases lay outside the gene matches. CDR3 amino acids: CASRRTGVEANEKLFF. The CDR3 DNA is TGTGCCAGCAGACGGACAGGGGTTGAGGCTAATGAAAAACTGTTTTTT.